This T cell receptor (beta chain) was recovered during a study of cytomegalovirus exposure and HLA in healthy donors (dated by TCRdb to the late 2010s). Concerning the study at large: An earlier analysis of some 600 of the donors reported approximately 300 Gb of sequence data and 95 million to 130 million unique TCR beta sequences obtained from 150 million to 200 million T cells. An earlier analysis of some 600 of the donors applied high-throughput TCR beta sequencing to assess whether each TCR beta V gene segment acted as functional or pseudogenic. The study combined high-throughput TCR immunosequencing, statistical association of individual TCRs with disease status, and machine learning to predict cytomegalovirus infection status. The aim of the study was to test whether cataloging public T cell receptors could identify signatures of past pathogen exposure. The number of donors typed differed by locus, with roughly 629-640 for A, B, C, DRB1 and DQB1, roughly 520 for DQA1, some 570 for DPA1, and roughly 450 for DPB1. An early release that covered about 640 HLA-typed donors contained about 300 gigabases of sequencing data and about 84 million unique TCR sequences. Both class I and class II loci were covered by HLA typing, at four-digit resolution. All discovery cohort repertoires had been generated on a single sequencing platform. Besides the first cohort of 500 to 700 subjects, a separate validation cohort made up of around 120 different subjects was used. Among the roughly 380 genotyped donors, around 81% belonged to the genetic ancestry cluster associated with self-reported Caucasian donors. Genome-wide SNP genotypes for about 65% of the 666 donors were used in a later genetic analysis, which treated that subset as a discovery cohort. Roughly 5 DR-DQ haplotypes were handled as single units for association and clustering, since linkage in the cohort was strong. Alongside the repertoire data, information on donor age, sex, ethnicity and CMV serostatus was compiled. The study used immunosequencing to profile the T cell repertoires of under 700 subjects and linked those repertoires to cytomegalovirus serostatus. Among some 400 genotyped donors of the cohort, an average of about 240,000 unique TCR beta nucleotide sequences were sequenced per donor, roughly a sixth of them non-productive. Rather than using new phenotypic data, the later analysis identified candidate immune exposures from TCR beta sequences and from how often those sequences occurred across donors. A later analysis re-analyzed previously published TCR beta repertoires from 500 to 700 donors and added high-resolution HLA genotyping to study TCR occurrence patterns.

In total, approximately 610 healthy bone marrow donors made up the cohort. Cohort members were all nominally healthy when sampled, although unrecorded immune exposures were likely present. The donor tested CMV seropositive and was one of the 289 seropositive cohort members. Every donor gave a peripheral blood sample, and the peripheral blood mononuclear cells from that sample were used for TCR beta sequencing. Genomic DNA extraction from the blood cell samples was performed with the Qiagen DNeasy Blood Extraction Kit. General findings and caveats noted by the study authors: In a later analysis, HLA-associated TCR beta chains showed more clonal expansion and lower generation probabilities than non-associated chains that were equally common. When HLA alleles, especially DR and DQ, strongly co-occurred, TCR associations were difficult to assign to individual alleles. In a later analysis, most CMV-associated TCR beta chains were found to appear HLA-restricted, with HLA associations seemingly driven largely by CMV exposure. Specific HLA alleles were associated with 15,000 to 20,000 TCR beta sequences at a false discovery rate of 0.05 in a later analysis. According to a later genetic analysis, donors in an Asian-associated ancestry cluster had fewer N-insertions in productive TCRs than the roughly 660-donor mean. The authors suggested that the approach could potentially be generalized to other disease states and immunological phenotypes. Most TCR sequences were seen in very few donors, while some public TCRs were found in many individuals. In both the original and validation cohorts, the classifier was reported to diagnose cytomegalovirus status with high specificity and sensitivity. A group of highly shared sequence variants was considered likely to be a technical artifact of the sequencing pipeline. Three of the identified cytomegalovirus-associated TCR beta chains were confirmed in vitro to be specific for cytomegalovirus antigens. In a later analysis, the rate of TCR association differed among HLA loci, with DRB1 alleles having the most associated TCRs and HLA-C alleles having the fewest. This cohort had only TCR beta chains sequenced, and the lack of alpha or paired-chain data limited which features could be detected. Because HLA typing was missing for some donors at each locus, association tests included only the typed subset. Presence/absence analyses assumed roughly uniform sequencing depth across donors, an assumption that may not hold. Linkage disequilibrium might explain the correlated functional status among segregating V segments, but an unknown experimental factor could not be excluded. A later genetic analysis associated a missense DCLRE1C variant with V-gene and J-gene trimming of TCR beta chains, and an independent cohort replicated the association. In a later analysis, several top co-occurrence clusters were reported to appear linked to parvovirus B19, influenza, CMV and Epstein-Barr virus. A further reported finding was that TCR beta sequences accurately predicted the HLA-A and HLA-B alleles for most subjects in the first cohort. In the study, approximately 160 TCR beta chains were listed as associated with cytomegalovirus. Broadly in line with IMGT annotations, most TCR beta V segments showed up in productive rearrangements about 87% or about 30% of the time in an earlier analysis of approximately 600 of the donors. Immune exposure information for the cohort was limited to CMV serostatus. Because counts were too low, approximately 18 rarely observed V segments, including chromosome 9 orphons, were excluded from the earlier analysis of under 650 of the donors.

A word on this clone: It lacks a known antigen. Per-nucleotide qualities are absent, and no much larger clonotype sits a single base away.

Library preparation used the immunoSEQ multiplex PCR assay. For the multiplex PCR, a mixture combining 60 forward primers for TCR Vbeta segments and 13 reverse primers for TCR Jbeta segments was used. The CDR3 region of rearranged TCR beta genes was amplified from genomic DNA by a multiplex PCR assay. The amplified TCR beta libraries were sequenced on the Illumina HiSeq System as 87-base-pair reads. In the authors' own workflow: A later analysis counted approximately 84 million unique TCR beta chains across the approximately 700 repertoires, and around 9.9 million of these chains were shared by at least two donors. Raw reads were error-corrected and collapsed into unique sequences by a nearest-neighbor algorithm in which closely related sequences were merged to remove PCR and sequencing errors. To assign V, D and J gene segments, CDR3 sequences were aligned to IMGT reference sequences. Each retained sequence needed at least a six-nucleotide match to both a V gene segment and a J gene segment. A rearrangement was called productive if the CDR3 had no stop codons and remained in frame with V and J, and every other rearrangement was called non-productive. Following IMGT convention, CDR3 was defined as the stretch from the second conserved V-encoded cysteine to the conserved J-encoded phenylalanine. Sequences without an unambiguous match to a single V gene segment were excluded from the earlier analysis of 587 of the donors. An earlier analysis of fewer than 750 of the donors called V segments functional above 56.7% productive rearrangements and segregating when the between-donor standard deviation exceeded 5%. To diagnose cytomegalovirus status from the catalog of TCR beta chain sequences, a statistical classification framework was built. V and J gene assignment, in a later analysis, came from comparing TCR nucleotide sequences with IMGT/GENE-DB human TR gene sequences. In a later analysis, CDR3 sequences and most-parsimonious VDJ recombination scenarios were assigned using the TCRdist pipeline. In a later analysis, each TCR beta chain was defined by its CDR3 amino acid sequence together with its V-gene family, and reads without a unique V-gene family were excluded. In a later analysis, several hundred highly shared, low-generation-probability nucleotide sequences were removed to address suspected cross-contamination and a sequencing artifact. In a later analysis, a clonal expansion index for each public chain was calculated from normalized within-repertoire ranks of inferred template counts. Generation probabilities in a later analysis came from a VDJ recombination model fitted to out-of-frame rearrangements, and those results were checked against IGoR. In a later analysis, hypergeometric tests were used to score TCR-TCR, TCR-HLA and TCR-CMV co-occurrence, with a repertoire-size bias correction applied to TCR pairs. In a later analysis, false discovery rates were estimated by permuting HLA or CMV assignments 20 times. In a later analysis, co-occurring TCRs were grouped with DBSCAN, and TCRdist sequence similarity was added when clustering was performed within HLA-allele-positive subsets. Repertoires with fewer than 30,000 or more than 120,000 public chains were left out of co-occurrence clustering, as were five repertoires with anomalous nucleotide sharing. TCRdb provides this immuneACCESS table in a form limited to in-frame rearrangements. Some clones are lacking; in checked studies, under half of them reflect an unresolved V gene, and why the rest are absent is not known. From that table come the V and J calls and clone size; the DNA was used to work out D and trimming. The sample yields about 140,000 clones; roughly 80% were counted once. Just over 8.5% of the sample is taken by the ten largest.

Input material: PBMCs. The TCR originated in a woman aged 50 to 60 in good health and CMV-seropositive.

The CDR3 corresponds to CASSPRAGQPTGNTIYF. The DNA sequence reads TGTGCCAGCAGTCCTAGGGCGGGACAGCCTACTGGAAACACCATATATTTT. The V and J genes are TRBV7-2 and TRBJ1-3; 7 bases in between match TRBD1. From V the trimming removes 6 bases and from J it removes 2 bases, while the gene matches leave 13 bases of the junction unaccounted for. Taken from cysteine to phenylalanine, the CDR3 has 17 residues. The only DNA kept is the CDR3, 51 bases in frame from the first base. The CDR1 and CDR2 encoded by the germline V gene are SGHTA and FQGNSA.